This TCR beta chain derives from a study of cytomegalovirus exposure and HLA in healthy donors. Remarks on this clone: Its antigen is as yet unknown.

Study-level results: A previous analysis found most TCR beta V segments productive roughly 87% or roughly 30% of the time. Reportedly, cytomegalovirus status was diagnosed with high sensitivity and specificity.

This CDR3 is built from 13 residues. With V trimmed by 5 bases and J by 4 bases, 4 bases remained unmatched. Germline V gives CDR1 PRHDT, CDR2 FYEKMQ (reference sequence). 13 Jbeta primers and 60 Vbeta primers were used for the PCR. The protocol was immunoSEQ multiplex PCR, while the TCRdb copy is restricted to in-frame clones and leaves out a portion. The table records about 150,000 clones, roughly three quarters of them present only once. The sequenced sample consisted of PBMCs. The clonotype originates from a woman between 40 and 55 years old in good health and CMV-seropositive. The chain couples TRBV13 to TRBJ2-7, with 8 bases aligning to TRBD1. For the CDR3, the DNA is TGTGCCAGCAGCGGACAGGGTACGTACGAGCAGTACTTC. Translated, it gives CASSGQGTYEQYF.